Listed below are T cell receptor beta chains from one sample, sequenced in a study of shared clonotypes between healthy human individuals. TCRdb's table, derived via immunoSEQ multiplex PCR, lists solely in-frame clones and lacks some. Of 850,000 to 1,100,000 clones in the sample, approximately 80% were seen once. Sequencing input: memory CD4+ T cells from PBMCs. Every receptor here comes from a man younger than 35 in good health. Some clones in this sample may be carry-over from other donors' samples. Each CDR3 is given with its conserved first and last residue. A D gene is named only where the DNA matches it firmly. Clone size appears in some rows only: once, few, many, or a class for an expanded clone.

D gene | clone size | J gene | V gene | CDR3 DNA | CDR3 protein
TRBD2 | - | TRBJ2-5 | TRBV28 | TGTGCCAGCAAAGGCCTAGCGGAGATTGGGACCCAGTACTTC | CASKGLAEIGTQYF
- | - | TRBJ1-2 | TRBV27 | TGTGCCAGCGGCCCCCTAGGGCCTGACTTTAACTATGGCTACACCTTC | CASGPLGPDFNYGYTF
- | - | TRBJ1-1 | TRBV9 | TGTGCCAGCAGCGTAGACAGGTGGAACACTGAAGCTTTCTTT | CASSVDRWNTEAFF
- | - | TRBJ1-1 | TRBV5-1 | TGCGCCAGCAGCTTGGATACAGCGACTGAAGCTTTCTTT | CASSLDTATEAFF
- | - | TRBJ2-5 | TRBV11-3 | TGTGCCAGCAGCTTAGAGGCGGGAGAGACCCAGTACTTC | CASSLEAGETQYF
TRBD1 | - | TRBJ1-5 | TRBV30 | TGTGCCTGGAGGCCCGGACAGGGCAATCAGCCCCAGCATTTT | CAWRPGQGNQPQHF
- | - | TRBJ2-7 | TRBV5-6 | TGTGCCAGCAGCTCTTCGGCGGGTAGGGAGTTCTACGAGCAGTACTTC | CASSSSAGREFYEQYF
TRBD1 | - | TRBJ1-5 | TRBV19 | TGTGCCAGTAGTGGTATCTCGGCACAGGGGGCAAGTGCCAATCAGCCCCAGCATTTT | CASSGISAQGASANQPQHF
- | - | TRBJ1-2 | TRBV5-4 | TGTGCCAGCAGCTTGGTACATGAGGGCTATGGCTACACCTTC | CASSLVHEGYGYTF
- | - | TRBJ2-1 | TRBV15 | TGTGCCACCAGCAGAGATGGCTTCTACAATGAGCAGTTCTTC | CATSRDGFYNEQFF
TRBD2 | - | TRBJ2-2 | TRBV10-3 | TGTGCCATCAGTGAGTTAGCGGGACGGAACACCGGGGAGCTGTTTTTT | CAISELAGRNTGELFF
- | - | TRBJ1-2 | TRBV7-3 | TGTGCCAGCAGGTCTCCGGGACGAGACTATGGCTACACCTTC | CASRSPGRDYGYTF
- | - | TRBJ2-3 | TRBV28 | TGTGCCAGCAGTTTATCCCAGGACGGTCCAGATACGCAGTATTTT | CASSLSQDGPDTQYF
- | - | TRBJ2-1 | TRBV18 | TGTGCCAGCTCAACACAGCTAGCGCGAAGCTCCTACAATGAGCAGTTCTTC | CASSTQLARSSYNEQFF
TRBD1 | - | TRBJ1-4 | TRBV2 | TGTGCCAGCAGGGTCGACAGGGGCGAAAAACTGTTTTTT | CASRVDRGEKLFF
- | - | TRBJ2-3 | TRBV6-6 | TGTGCCAGCAGTTACGGGACGGTGACTAGCACAGATACGCAGTATTTT | CASSYGTVTSTDTQYF
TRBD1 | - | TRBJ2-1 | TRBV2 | TGTGCCAGCAGTGGTGACAGGGGAGAAAATGAGCAGTTCTTC | CASSGDRGENEQFF
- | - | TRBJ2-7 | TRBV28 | TGTGCCAGCAGTACGACAGCTGCCGGGCAGTACTTC | CASSTTAAGQYF
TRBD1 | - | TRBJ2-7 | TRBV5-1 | TGCGCCAGCAGCTTAGTCACAGGGGGGACCTACGAGCAGTACTTC | CASSLVTGGTYEQYF
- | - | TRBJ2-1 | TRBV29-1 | TGCAGCGTTGCGTTGGGGGTTGAGCAGTTCTTC | CSVALGVEQFF
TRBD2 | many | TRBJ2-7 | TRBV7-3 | TGTGCCTCGGGACTAGCGGGAGGTTACGAGCAGTACTTC | CASGLAGGYEQYF
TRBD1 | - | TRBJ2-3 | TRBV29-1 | TGCAGCGTTAAGGGACAGTACACAGATACGCAGTATTTT | CSVKGQYTDTQYF
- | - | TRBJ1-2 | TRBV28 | TGTGCCTGCGGGCCAGGCGGCTATCGCTACACCTTC | CACGPGGYRYTF
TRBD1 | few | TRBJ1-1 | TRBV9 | TGTGCCAGCAGCTCCCAGGGGGCTGGAGGCACTGAAGCTTTCTTT | CASSSQGAGGTEAFF
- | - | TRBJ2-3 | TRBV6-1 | TGTGCCAGCAGTGTCTACCACACAGATACGCAGTATTTT | CASSVYHTDTQYF
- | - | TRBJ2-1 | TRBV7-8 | TGTGCCAGCAGCAGCTCACCCAGGGGAGGAGATGAGCAGTTCTTC | CASSSSPRGGDEQFF
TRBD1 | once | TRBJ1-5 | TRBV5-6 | TGTGCCAGCAGCCTTTTGGGACAGAGAAATCAGCCCCAGCATTTT | CASSLLGQRNQPQHF
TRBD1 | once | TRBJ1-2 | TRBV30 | TGTGCCTGGCGCCGGGACAGGGGCTATGGCTACACCTTC | CAWRRDRGYGYTF
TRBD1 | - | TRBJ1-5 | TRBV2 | TGTGCCAGCAGGGAACAGGGGACTCAGCCCCAGCATTTT | CASREQGTQPQHF
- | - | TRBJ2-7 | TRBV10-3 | TGTGCCATCAGGAGTAAGGGACCTCTCGAGCAGTACTTC | CAIRSKGPLEQYF
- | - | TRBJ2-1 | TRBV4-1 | TGCGCCAGCAGCCGATTCCTCGGGGCTAACAATGAGCAGTTCTTC | CASSRFLGANNEQFF
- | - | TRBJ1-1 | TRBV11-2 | TGTGCCAGCAGCTTATATAGGTTGTCTGAAGCTTTCTTT | CASSLYRLSEAFF
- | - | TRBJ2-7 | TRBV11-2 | TGTGCCAGCAGCTCTAACCGGGATCCTACCTACGAGCAGTACTTC | CASSSNRDPTYEQYF
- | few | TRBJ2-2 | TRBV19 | TGTGCCAGTAGTAGCTCCCCCCCCGGGGAGCTGTTTTTT | CASSSSPPGELFF
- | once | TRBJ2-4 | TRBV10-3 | TGTGCCATCAGTGAGGAGGTGGGGCTTCTAGCCAAAAACATTCAGTACTTC | CAISEEVGLLAKNIQYF
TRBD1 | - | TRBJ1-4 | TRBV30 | TGTGCCTGGAGTCGGACAGGGGTGTATGAAAAACTGTTTTTT | CAWSRTGVYEKLFF
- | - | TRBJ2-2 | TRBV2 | TGTGCCACAGTTCTGGGGGGAGCGAACACCGGGGAGCTGTTTTTT | CATVLGGANTGELFF
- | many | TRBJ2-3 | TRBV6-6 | TGTGCCAGCAGTAAAGGGGCCAGCACAGATACGCAGTATTTT | CASSKGASTDTQYF
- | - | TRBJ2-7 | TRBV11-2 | TGTGCCAGCAGCCCACTTTTAGCTTTTCGCTACGAGCAGTACTTC | CASSPLLAFRYEQYF
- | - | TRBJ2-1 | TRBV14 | TGTGCCAGCAGCCAACAGGGGAATGAGCAGTTCTTC | CASSQQGNEQFF
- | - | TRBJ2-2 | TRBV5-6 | TGTGCCAGCAGCTACAGAATTTCGAACACCGGGGAGCTGTTTTTT | CASSYRISNTGELFF
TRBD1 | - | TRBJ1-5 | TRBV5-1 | TGCGCCAGCAGCTTGGGCCCAACAGGGGACAATCAGCCCCAGCATTTT | CASSLGPTGDNQPQHF
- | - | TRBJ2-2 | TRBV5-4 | TGTGCCAGCAGCCTGGTGGGGGAGCGGACCGGGGAGCTGTTTTTT | CASSLVGERTGELFF
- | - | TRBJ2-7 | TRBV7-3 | TGTGCCAGCAGCCGCGGCCCACAGGGTTTTTCCTACGAGCAGTACTTC | CASSRGPQGFSYEQYF
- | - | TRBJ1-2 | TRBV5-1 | TGCGCCAGCAGTCTAGGGGCGCAGGGCCTTAACTATGGCTACACCTTC | CASSLGAQGLNYGYTF
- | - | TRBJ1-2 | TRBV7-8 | TGTGCCAGCAGCTTCACCGCTAACTATGGCTACACCTTC | CASSFTANYGYTF
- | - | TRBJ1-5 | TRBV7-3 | TGTGCCAGCAGCTCGTTCCCTAGGGGCCAATATAGCAATCAGCCCCAGCATTTT | CASSSFPRGQYSNQPQHF
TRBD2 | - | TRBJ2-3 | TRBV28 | TGTGCCAGCAGTTTGCCCTTCTTAGCGGGAGGTCCGAGCACAGATACGCAGTATTTT | CASSLPFLAGGPSTDTQYF
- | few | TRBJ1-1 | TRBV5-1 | TGCGCCAGCAGCTGGGACACAGACACTGAAGCTTTCTTT | CASSWDTDTEAFF
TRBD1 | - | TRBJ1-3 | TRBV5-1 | TGCGCCAGCAAGTCCGGGACAGGAGGAAACACCATATATTTT | CASKSGTGGNTIYF
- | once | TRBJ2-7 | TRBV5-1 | TGCGCCAGCAGCTTTGAAAGTGCAGGCTCCGAGCAGTACTTC | CASSFESAGSEQYF
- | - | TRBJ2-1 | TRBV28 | TGTGCCAGCACCCAGGGACGTACCTCCTACAATGAGCAGTTCTTC | CASTQGRTSYNEQFF
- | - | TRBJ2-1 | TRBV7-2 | TGTGCCAGCACTCTAGGAGAGTACAATGAGCAGTTCTTC | CASTLGEYNEQFF